The 7 T cell receptor beta chains in this list originate from one sample, sequenced in a study of shared clonotypes between healthy human individuals. Some clones are missing from TCRdb's copy, which holds only in-frame ones; the method was immunoSEQ multiplex PCR. Of approximately 95,000 clones in the sample, 65% to 70% were seen once. Specimen: memory CD8+ T cells sorted from blood. Specified subset: CD45RO+ cells pooled with CCR7-negative TemRA cells. The source of these receptors is a man aged 25-45 years in good health.

This clone was seen a few times. This chain links TRBV4-2 with TRBJ2-6; D not resolved. V was shortened by 0 bases and J by 2 bases, with 8 bases between the two germline ends. The CDR3 runs to 16 residues. Germline V gives CDR1 LGHNA, CDR2 YNFKEQ. The CDR3 sequence is CASSQEKGTGANVLTF. The CDR3 bases are TGTGCCAGCAGCCAAGAGAAAGGGACTGGGGCCAACGTCCTGACTTTC.

This chain joins TRBV5-4 and TRBJ2-2, with a possible D match to TRBD1 (8 bases). The CDR3 has 16 residues. Per germline, CDR1 SGHNT and CDR2 YYREEE (reference sequence). The V gene lost 1 base and the J gene lost 6 bases, with 16 bases spanning the gap. The CDR3: CASSLYNRGGAGELFF. The CDR3 DNA follows: TGTGCCAGCAGCTTGTATAACAGGGGGGGAGCCGGGGAGCTGTTTTTT.

The chain couples TRBV14 to TRBJ2-7, with D perhaps TRBD1 (5 bases). This CDR3 spans 17 amino acids. The V end lost 3 bases, the J end lost 5 bases, and 23 bases lay between the germline ends. The germline CDR1 and CDR2 sequences are SGHDN and FVKESK. The CDR3 region is CASSQFPTAANRDEQYF. The CDR3 nucleotides are TGTGCCAGCAGCCAGTTCCCGACAGCCGCAAATCGGGACGAGCAGTACTTC.

The rearrangement links TRBV28 to TRBJ2-3, with 8 bases matching TRBD1. The length of the CDR3 is 15 residues. With V trimmed by 8 bases and J by 6 bases, 13 bases remained unmatched. CDR1 MDHEN and CDR2 SYDVKM come from the germline V gene. As DNA, the CDR3 is TGTGCCAGCGACCCGGGACAGGCGGTTGAGGATACGCAGTATTTT. Its translation: CASDPGQAVEDTQYF.

This clone was picked up many times. CDR3 sequence reads: CASSEPPGNSNQPQHF. The DNA of the CDR3 is TGCGCCAGCAGTGAGCCTCCGGGAAATAGCAATCAGCCCCAGCATTTT. The chain carries TRBV10-2 and TRBJ1-5; no definite D call. Germline-derived CDR1 and CDR2 are WSHSY and SAAADI. V dropped 2 bases and J dropped 0 bases, with 11 bases sitting between them. CDR3 length: 16 residues.

V is TRBV6-5 and J is TRBJ2-5; 7 bases fit TRBD2. The closer fit of TRBJ2-7 to the DNA end suggests the J call may be wrong. The germline V gene has CDR1 MNHEY and CDR2 SVGAGI. The length of the CDR3 is 16 residues. The DNA of the CDR3 is TGTGCCAGCAGTTTCTCTCAGTGGGCGGGAGCCTACGAGCAGTACTTC. Translation: CASSFSQWAGAYEQYF.

V is TRBV14 and J is TRBJ2-7, with D possibly TRBD1 on 5 matching bases. The CDR3 is 14 residues long. The ends were cut back, 4 bases at V and 5 bases at J, with 15 bases in the middle. Germline lookup yields CDR1 SGHDN and CDR2 FVKESK. The CDR3 protein is CASSLSAGINEQYF. CDR3 sequence (DNA): TGTGCCAGCAGCCTAAGCGCAGGGATCAACGAGCAGTACTTC.